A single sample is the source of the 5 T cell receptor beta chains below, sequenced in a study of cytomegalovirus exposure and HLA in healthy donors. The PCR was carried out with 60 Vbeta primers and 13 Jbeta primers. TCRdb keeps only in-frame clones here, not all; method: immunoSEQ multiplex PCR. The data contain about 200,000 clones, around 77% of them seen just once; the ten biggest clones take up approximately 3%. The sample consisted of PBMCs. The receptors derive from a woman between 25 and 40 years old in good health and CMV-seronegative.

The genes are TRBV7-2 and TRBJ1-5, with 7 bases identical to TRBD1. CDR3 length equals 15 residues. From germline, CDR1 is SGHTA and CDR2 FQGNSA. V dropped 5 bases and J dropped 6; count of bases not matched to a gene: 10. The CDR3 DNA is TGTGCCAGCAGCCAACATCGACAGGGAGCTCAGCCCCAGCATTTT. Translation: CASSQHRQGAQPQHF.

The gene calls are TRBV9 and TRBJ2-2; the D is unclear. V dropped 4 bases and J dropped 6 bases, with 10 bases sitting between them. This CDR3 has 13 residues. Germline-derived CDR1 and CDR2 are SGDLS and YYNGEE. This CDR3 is CASSPRRSGELFF. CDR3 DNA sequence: TGTGCCAGCAGCCCCCGGCGGTCCGGGGAGCTGTTTTTT. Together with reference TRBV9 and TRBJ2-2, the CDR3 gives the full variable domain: DSGVTQTPKHLITATGQRVTLRCSPRSGDLSVYWYQQSLDQGLQFLIQYYNGEERAKGNILERFSAQQFPDLHSELNLSSLELGDSALYFCASSPRRSGELFFGEGSRLTVL.

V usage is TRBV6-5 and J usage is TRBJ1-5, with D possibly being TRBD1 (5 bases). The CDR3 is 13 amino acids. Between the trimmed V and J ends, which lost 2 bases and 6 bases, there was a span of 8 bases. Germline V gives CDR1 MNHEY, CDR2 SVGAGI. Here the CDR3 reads CASSYRGGQPQHF. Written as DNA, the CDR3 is TGTGCCAGCAGTTACAGGGGAGGTCAGCCCCAGCATTTT.

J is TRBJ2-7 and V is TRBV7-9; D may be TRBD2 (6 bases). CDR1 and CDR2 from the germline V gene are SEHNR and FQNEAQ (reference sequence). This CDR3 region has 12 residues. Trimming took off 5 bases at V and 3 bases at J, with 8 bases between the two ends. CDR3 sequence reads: CASSRDFYEQYF. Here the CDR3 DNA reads TGTGCCAGCAGCCGGGACTTCTACGAGCAGTACTTC.

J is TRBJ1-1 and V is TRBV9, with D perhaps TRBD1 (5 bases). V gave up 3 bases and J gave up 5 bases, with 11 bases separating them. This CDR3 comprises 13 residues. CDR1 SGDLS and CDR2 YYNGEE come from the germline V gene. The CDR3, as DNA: TGTGCCAGCAGCGCGGGACTCATAACTGAAGCTTTCTTT. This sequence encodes CASSAGLITEAFF.